The clone carrying this TCR beta chain was counted between two and nine times. The sample is drawn from a study of T cell responses to AZD1222 COVID-19 vaccine. Overall study: Pooled samples include second doses given at about 4 or 12 weeks.

Germline CDR1 SGHRS, CDR2 YFSETQ. Trimming took 4 bases from V and 9 from J; bases not matched to a gene: 18. The CDR3 extends over 17 amino acids. Produced via immunoSEQ multiplex PCR; TCRdb's table is partial and in-frame only. The table records 65,000 to 85,000 clones, about 85% of them present only once. This receptor was taken from an adult in good health. This sequence joins TRBV5-1 and TRBJ2-1, with 8 bases fitting TRBD2. The sample here was peripheral blood, taken on day 0 of AZD1222 vaccination. This CDR3 is CASSLQPTGLGSGEQFF. The DNA for the CDR3 is TGCGCCAGCAGCCTCCAACCTACGGGACTAGGTTCTGGTGAGCAGTTCTTC.